Each of the 29 T cell receptor beta chains below was sequenced from the same sample in a study of T cell repertoires in cytomegalovirus infection. TCRdb ran MiXCR on the reads and lists one entry per CDR3 protein. The repertoire holds a few hundred thousand distinct CDR3 sequences, with roughly 34% as singletons. Their specific antigens are unknown. Sequenced material: cultured PBMCs, taken from culture after CMV antigen stimulation. The receptor source for this set is a human donor in good health (CMV status not recorded). Some clones in this sample may be carry-over from other donors' samples.

The chain is built from TRBV6-2 or TRBV6-3 and TRBJ2-1; TRBD2 matches 9 bases. Germline CDR1 reads MNHEY; CDR2 reads SVGEGT. There are 15 residues in the CDR3. Unmatched junction bases numbered 6, after V lost 6 bases and J lost 3 bases. In DNA form, the CDR3 reads TGTGCCAGCAGCTTTCGAGCGGGAGGCTACAATGAGCAGTTCTTC. Translating gives CASSFRAGGYNEQFF.

This chain connects TRBV9 to TRBJ2-2, with D possibly TRBD2 on 5 matching bases. Germline V lookup: CDR1 SGDLS, CDR2 YYNGEE. V was pared by 8 bases and J by 2 bases, with 13 bases between. The CDR3 is made up of 14 amino acids. In nucleotides, the CDR3 is TGTGCCAGTCACCCGGGATACAACACCGGGGAGCTGTTTTTT. It encodes CASHPGYNTGELFF.

This clonotype was recorded a few times. This chain connects TRBV6-2 or TRBV6-3 to TRBJ2-5, with D perhaps matching TRBD2 (5 bases). Germline V lookup: CDR1 MNHEY, CDR2 SVGEGT. The CDR3 contains 15 residues. Between the trimmed V and J ends, which lost 6 bases and 1 base, there was a span of 15 bases. The CDR3 sequence is CASSTKDGLQETQYF. The CDR3 DNA is TGTGCCAGCAGCACGAAGGACGGACTCCAAGAGACCCAGTACTTC.

The chain recombines TRBV25-1 with TRBJ2-7; D is undetermined. Trimming took off 8 bases at V and 5 bases at J, with 10 bases between the two ends. Germline V gene data show CDR1 as MGHDK and CDR2 as SYGVNS. This CDR3 region has 11 residues. This CDR3 reads CASSVRDEQYF. The CDR3 DNA reads TGTGCCAGCTCGGTTCGCGACGAGCAGTACTTC.

The chain carries TRBV7-2 and TRBJ2-1, with D unresolved. The germline V and J ends were trimmed by 1 base and 12 bases, with 13 bases remaining between them. CDR1 is SGHTA, CDR2 FQGNSA, per germline. This CDR3 spans 13 amino acids. CDR3 residues: CASSLGLPSRQFF. CDR3 DNA sequence: TGTGCCAGCAGCTTAGGGCTCCCTTCGAGGCAGTTCTTC.

This clonotype has just a few counts. The V call is TRBV12-3 or TRBV12-4, the J call TRBJ1-5; 7 nucleotides align to TRBD1. The CDR3 is made up of 14 amino acids. V trimming: 10 bases; J trimming: 0 bases; junction bases outside the gene matches: 6. CDR3 protein: CATGTVNSNQPQHF. The CDR3 DNA reads TGTGCCACCGGGACAGTGAATAGCAATCAGCCCCAGCATTTT.

This clonotype was recorded a few times. J is TRBJ2-1 and V is TRBV6-2 or TRBV6-3; 7 bases agree with TRBD1. The CDR3 runs 14 residues. J was trimmed by 15 bases and V by 5 bases; bases with no gene match: 16. Germline loops: CDR1 MNHEY, CDR2 SVGEGT. The CDR3 bases are TGTGCCAGCAGTCTCGACAGGGTAAGGGCAGCCGGGTTCTTC. It translates to CASSLDRVRAAGFF.

This clonotype was detected only once. V gene TRBV28 combines with J gene TRBJ2-7; possible D gene TRBD1, 5 bases. The CDR3 is made up of 14 amino acids. V lost 7 bases and J lost 0, with 13 bases in between. Germline lookup yields CDR1 MDHEN and CDR2 SYDVKM. Here the CDR3 reads CASTRTRGSYEQYV. The CDR3 DNA follows: TGTGCCAGCACCCGGACAAGGGGCTCCTACGAGCAGTACGTC.

The chain has TRBV6-2 or TRBV6-3 and TRBJ2-1; possibly TRBD2 for D (5 bases). Germline lookup yields CDR1 MNHEY and CDR2 SVGEGT. The CDR3 has 12 residues. Trimming removed 6 bases from V and 6 bases from J, with 9 bases in between. CDR3 DNA: TGTGCCAGCAGACAAGCGGCCAATGAGCAGTTCTTC. This gives the protein CASRQAANEQFF.

This clonotype was seen many times. The rearrangement joins TRBV7-2 to TRBJ1-6; maybe TRBD1 (6 bases). The germline V gene encodes CDR1 SGHTA and CDR2 FQGNSA. The CDR3 extends over 14 amino acids. V dropped 5 bases and J dropped 7 bases, with 12 bases sitting between them. For the CDR3, the DNA is TGTGCCAGCAGCGCAACAGGGCTGAATTCACCCCTCCACTTT. Amino acid sequence: CASSATGLNSPLHF.

In its sample, this clonotype was seen many times. CDR3 DNA sequence: TGTGCCAGCAGCCTGGTGGGCGGTGGAAACACCATATATTTT. Translated, it gives CASSLVGGGNTIYF. The chain employs TRBV7-9 and TRBJ1-3, with D unclear. Trimming left V 5 bases short and J 3 bases short, with 11 bases between. This CDR3 contains 14 residues. Germline loops: CDR1 SEHNR, CDR2 FQNEAQ (reference sequence).

J is TRBJ1-4 and V is TRBV18; D remains unclear. This CDR3 has 15 amino acids. From germline, CDR1 is KGHSH and CDR2 LQKENI. The V end lost 3 bases, the J end lost 4 bases, and 12 bases lay between the germline ends. This CDR3 reads CASSPNTDFNEKLFF. The CDR3 DNA reads TGTGCCAGCTCACCGAACACTGACTTTAATGAAAAACTGTTTTTT.

The CDR3 DNA follows: TGTGCCAGCAGCTTAACTAGCGGGAGGGACGAGCAGTACTTC. Translating gives CASSLTSGRDEQYF. The chain combines TRBV7-6 with TRBJ2-7, with TRBD2 identical over 13 bases. Germline V gene data show CDR1 as SGHVS and CDR2 as FNYEAQ. The ends lost 2 bases at V and 5 bases at J; junction bases unmatched: 0. This CDR3 comprises 14 residues.

This clonotype was detected only a few times. The chain combines TRBV6-5 with TRBJ1-1, with D unclear. This CDR3 region has 14 residues. V was shortened by 2 bases and J by 1 base, with 8 bases between the two germline ends. Germline V gene lookup returns CDR1 MNHEY and CDR2 SVGAGI. Here the CDR3 DNA reads TGTGCCAGCAGTTACGTACAGCCGAACACTGAAGCTTTCTTT. This sequence encodes CASSYVQPNTEAFF.

This sequence joins TRBV19 and TRBJ1-1, with TRBD1 identical over 10 bases. Germline V gene data show CDR1 as LNHDA and CDR2 as SQIVND (reference sequence). With V trimmed by 5 bases and J by 11 bases, 11 bases remained unmatched. This CDR3 contains 14 residues. The CDR3 here is CASSVTGTGVPAFF. The CDR3 nucleotides are TGTGCCAGTAGTGTCACCGGGACAGGGGTACCGGCTTTCTTT.

The genes are TRBV11-3 and TRBJ2-1, with 9 bases aligning to TRBD2. V was clipped by 4 bases and J by 10 bases; unmatched bases: 14. The length of the CDR3 is 16 residues. Germline-derived CDR1 and CDR2 are SGHNT and YENEEA. The CDR3 nucleotides are TGTGCCAGCAGCTCCGGGGTAGCGGGAGACCGTAAGGAGCAGTTCTTC. This codes for CASSSGVAGDRKEQFF. The entire variable domain, with the rest obtained from reference TRBV11-3 and TRBJ2-1, is as follows: EAGVVQSPRYKIIEKKQPVAFWCNPISGHNTLYWYLQNLGQGPELLIRYENEEAVDDSQLPKDRFSAERLKGVDSTLKIQPAELGDSAVYLCASSSGVAGDRKEQFFGPGTRLTVL.

The chain is built from TRBV19 and TRBJ1-4, with TRBD1 as a possible D gene (5 bases). This CDR3 contains 16 residues. The V gene lost 3 bases and the J gene lost 2 bases, with 13 bases spanning the gap. Germline V gene lookup returns CDR1 LNHDA and CDR2 SQIVND (reference sequence). The CDR3 here is CASSIEGIDTNEKLFF. CDR3 sequence (DNA): TGTGCCAGTAGTATCGAGGGGATTGATACTAATGAAAAACTGTTTTTT. Full variable domain (rest looked up from reference TRBV19 and TRBJ1-4): DGGITQSPKYLFRKEGQNVTLSCEQNLNHDAMYWYRQDPGQGLRLIYYSQIVNDFQKGDIAEGYSVSREKKESFPLTVTSAQKNPTAFYLCASSIEGIDTNEKLFFGSGTQLSVL.

The J gene is TRBJ2-7, the V gene TRBV7-2, with TRBD1 as a possible D gene (5 bases). CDR1 is SGHTA and CDR2 is FQGNSA in the germline V gene. The CDR3 covers 13 residues. Trimming stripped 2 bases from V and 7 bases from J, with 12 bases between. The CDR3 coding sequence is TGTGCCAGCAGCTTAAACGGAGCAGGGGAGCAGTACGTC. This translates into CASSLNGAGEQYV.

There are many counts of this clonotype. The J gene is TRBJ1-5, the V gene TRBV12-3 or TRBV12-4; perhaps TRBD1 as D (6 bases). Trimming shortened V by 4 bases and J by 2 bases, and 9 bases separated the two germline ends. The CDR3 spans 14 residues. The CDR3 nucleotides read TGTGCCAGCAGTTCAGGGGATGGCAATCAGCCCCAGCATTTT. Translated: CASSSGDGNQPQHF.

The rearrangement uses TRBV30 and TRBJ1-1; 8 positions agree with TRBD1. The CDR3 is 14 residues long. V was pared by 0 bases and J by 3 bases, with 3 bases of the junction left unmatched. The germline CDR1 and CDR2 sequences are GTSNPN and SVGIG (reference sequence). The CDR3 nucleotides are TGTGCCTGGAGTGTAACACAGGGGGACACTGAAGCTTTCTTT. Its translation is CAWSVTQGDTEAFF.

This clonotype turned up a few times. The chain carries TRBV7-8 and TRBJ2-7, with TRBD2 matching 8 bases. Germline CDR1 and CDR2: SGHVS and FQNEAQ. V dropped 1 base and J dropped 3; count of bases not matched to a gene: 8. The CDR3 loop spans 16 amino acids. The CDR3 region has the DNA TGTGCCAGCAGCTTAGTAAGACTAGCGAGGGACTACGAGCAGTACGTC. Its protein is CASSLVRLARDYEQYV.

This chain links TRBV19 with TRBJ2-2; D unclear. Deletions cut 3 bases from V and 7 bases from J, with 12 bases between. The length of the CDR3 is 14 residues. Germline V gene lookup returns CDR1 LNHDA and CDR2 SQIVND (reference sequence). The CDR3 nucleotides read TGTGCCAGTAGTATTAGCCCTAACGTCGGGGAGCTGTTTTTT. Encoded protein: CASSISPNVGELFF. Drawing the rest from reference TRBV19 and TRBJ2-2, the complete variable domain is DGGITQSPKYLFRKEGQNVTLSCEQNLNHDAMYWYRQDPGQGLRLIYYSQIVNDFQKGDIAEGYSVSREKKESFPLTVTSAQKNPTAFYLCASSISPNVGELFFGEGSRLTVL.

The V and J genes are TRBV2 and TRBJ2-3, with D uncertain. CDR3 length: 14 residues. Trimming pared 2 bases from V and 0 bases from J, leaving 6 bases between. Germline V gene sequence: CDR1 SNHLY, CDR2 FYNNEI. The CDR3 here is CASSEFGSTDTQYF. CDR3 in DNA: TGTGCCAGCAGTGAATTTGGGAGCACAGATACGCAGTATTTT.

This clonotype was recorded at least ten times. This chain joins TRBV19 and TRBJ2-1, with 10 bases that match TRBD2. From germline, CDR1 is LNHDA and CDR2 SQIVND (reference sequence). Trimming cost V 1 base and J 8 bases; bases outside gene matches: 5. The CDR3 loop spans 15 amino acids. CDR3 sequence: CASSIAQTSGHEQFF. For the CDR3, the DNA is TGTGCCAGTAGTATAGCTCAGACTAGCGGGCATGAGCAGTTCTTC.

This clonotype was seen only a few times. The V call is TRBV5-4, the J call TRBJ1-2; the match to TRBD1 covers 12 bases. CDR3 length: 18 residues. The germline V gene has CDR1 SGHNT and CDR2 YYREEE (reference sequence). V lost 3 bases and J lost 8; bases outside the gene matches: 17. DNA for the CDR3: TGTGCCAGCAGCTGGGGAGGGACAGGGGGCGAAAAAGGTTTCGGCTACACCTTC. Its translation: CASSWGGTGGEKGFGYTF.

The table lists this clonotype with a few counts. CDR3 nucleotide sequence: TGTGCCAGCAGCCCTTACCCGACAGGGGTCTACGAGCAGTACTTC. Its translation is CASSPYPTGVYEQYF. V usage is TRBV7-2 and J usage is TRBJ2-7, with 8 bases identical to TRBD1. Losses at the gene ends were 5 bases for V and 3 bases for J; bases not matched to a gene: 9. The CDR3 runs 15 residues. Looked up from germline, CDR1 is SGHTA and CDR2 is FQGNSA.

The gene calls are TRBV20-1 and TRBJ1-1; 7 nucleotides align to TRBD1. Trimming removed 2 bases from V and 8 bases from J; junction bases left unmatched: 8. The CDR3 length is 13 residues. Germline lookup yields CDR1 DFQATT and CDR2 SNEGSKA (reference sequence). The CDR3 region is CSARTGTAPEAFF. The CDR3 coding sequence is TGCAGTGCTAGAACCGGGACAGCTCCAGAAGCTTTCTTT.

The chain combines TRBV4-1 with TRBJ1-1; TRBD1 is a possible D gene (5 bases). Germline V gene data show CDR1 as MGHRA and CDR2 as YSYEKL. The CDR3 covers 14 residues. Trimming left V 2 bases short and J 4 bases short, with 11 bases between. CDR3 loop: CASSQISGGTEAFF. CDR3 in DNA: TGCGCCAGCAGCCAAATTTCCGGGGGCACTGAAGCTTTCTTT.

This clonotype was seen a few times. The chain combines TRBV6-2 or TRBV6-3 with TRBJ1-1; unclear D gene. Germline V gene lookup returns CDR1 MNHEY and CDR2 SVGEGT. The CDR3 covers 13 residues. Trimming cost V 0 bases and J 4 bases, with 6 bases left between them. CDR3 sequence reads: CASSYSYSTEAFF. In DNA form, the CDR3 reads TGTGCCAGCAGTTACTCCTATTCCACTGAAGCTTTCTTT.